The following is a TCR beta chain sequence with its context. Relative to the germline gene, one junction end is altered; a read error may explain this. The record originates from a study of Graves' ophthalmopathy and Graves' hyperthyroidism. PBMCs were isolated by Ficoll-Paque density gradient centrifugation, using roughly 9.7 ml of fresh peripheral blood as the starting material. CDR3 length equals 12 residues. Germline V gene data show CDR1 as DFQATT and CDR2 as SNEGSKA (reference sequence). As the template, RNA transcripts were used to amplify TCR beta CDR3 regions. HTBI primers were used in a first-round RT-PCR, which preceded a second-round multiplex PCR. A single record per CDR3 protein comes from TCRdb applying MiXCR to the multiplex PCR reads. The sample lists about 620,000 distinct CDR3 sequences, approximately 21% occurring once.

The origin of this receptor is a woman aged 18-35 years with stable Graves' hyperthyroidism. Some clones in this sample may be carry-over from other donors' samples. The rearrangement joins TRBV20-1 to TRBJ1-1, with D possibly TRBD1 on 5 matching bases. Sequenced sample: peripheral blood. This CDR3 reads CSVGMEGTDAFF. For the CDR3, the DNA is TGCAGTGTTGGGATGGAGGGGACTGACGCTTTCTTT.